These T cell receptor beta chains were read from a single sample in a study of cytomegalovirus exposure and HLA in healthy donors. The data were produced by immunoSEQ multiplex PCR, yet TCRdb's version contains in-frame clones alone and is incomplete. The sample has about 96,000 clones, around 79% seen once; the top ten hold less than 15%. Material: PBMCs. The receptor source for this set is a woman in her 70s in good health and CMV-seropositive. The CDR3 runs from the conserved cysteine through the conserved F or W.

V	J	CDR3
TRBV6-5	TRBJ1-2	CASRGTVSYGYTF
TRBV19	TRBJ2-3	CASRLSGQNTQYF
TRBV9	TRBJ2-7	CASSPSSGGPPYEQYF
TRBV5-1	TRBJ1-1	CASSLQGVVTEAFF
TRBV4-1	TRBJ1-5	CASSLIRASQPQHF
TRBV5-4	TRBJ2-1	CASSQRTGGPYNEQFF
TRBV7-3	TRBJ2-3	CASSLDRASDTQYF
TRBV9	TRBJ1-5	CASSVGAGGSNQPQHF
TRBV28	TRBJ1-3	CATRLQSSGNTIYF
TRBV25-1	TRBJ1-1	CASSSDSGDTEAFF
TRBV5-1	TRBJ2-2	CASSLAPTGLANTGELFF
TRBV6-5	TRBJ1-2	CASSGSWDRDGYTF
TRBV7-9	TRBJ2-7	CASSLEQGAVQYF
TRBV7-2	TRBJ2-4	CASSLGQLKNIQYF
TRBV27	TRBJ2-1	CASSLSRGTGGTDEQFF
TRBV10-3	TRBJ2-2	CAISETANTGELFF
TRBV5-1	TRBJ1-2	CASSVTGGSGYTF
TRBV30	TRBJ2-7	CAWNGRAHEQYF
TRBV6-6	TRBJ2-7	CASSPMGASSYEQYF
TRBV13	TRBJ2-1	CASSPNNEQFF
TRBV15	TRBJ2-7	CATSPRLAGLYEQYF
TRBV18	TRBJ2-1	CASSPTDTQNEQFF
TRBV5-4	TRBJ2-7	CASSPSRVAGTYEQYF
TRBV10-3	TRBJ2-3	CAISESAGLRLRSTDTQYF
TRBV7-9	TRBJ2-6	CASREMDRRFSGANVLTF
TRBV2	TRBJ2-3	CASSNRGTVADTQYF
TRBV28	TRBJ2-2	CASSFRSMSGELFF
TRBV5-1	TRBJ2-7	CASRPGLENYEQYF
TRBV6-5	TRBJ1-4	CASSLRGGANEKLFF
TRBV28	TRBJ2-1	CASSSSGSGFNEQFF
TRBV10-2	TRBJ2-6	CASSDRGLTSGANVLTF
TRBV7-2	TRBJ2-7	CASSLGTGSAYEQYF
TRBV10-3	TRBJ2-7	CAILDMRIYEQYF
TRBV4-1	TRBJ2-7	CASSPWASGSSYEQYF
TRBV14	TRBJ2-7	CASSHTLSPTGKDYEQYF
TRBV7-9	TRBJ2-1	CSSSLSRGQPRDEQFF
TRBV28	TRBJ2-1	CASSPIFRDRGLRKYNEQFF
TRBV10-1	TRBJ2-3	CASSPETSGGSDTQYF
TRBV11-2	TRBJ2-1	CASSFLEQGFLFF
TRBV11-2	TRBJ2-1	CASSFPGGSYNEQFF
TRBV27	TRBJ2-7	CASSLKTGAGEQYF
TRBV6-1	TRBJ1-2	CASSEGGSLYGYTF
TRBV4-3	TRBJ2-1	CASSPGQGSYNEQFF
TRBV6-5	TRBJ1-6	CASNRDRLRNSPLHF
TRBV6-4	TRBJ1-5	CASSESDQRSNQPQHF
TRBV10-3	.	CAISESDSFSYEQYF
TRBV9	TRBJ2-7	CASSEDRGEQYF
TRBV10-1	TRBJ1-6	CARLGGAGNSPLHF
TRBV5-5	TRBJ2-7	CASSLDLYEQYF
TRBV7-2	TRBJ1-4	CASSLQGVRLFF
TRBV18	TRBJ1-4	CASSRGRGLTNEKLFF
TRBV28	TRBJ2-3	CASSLRTSGSTDTQYF
TRBV5-1	TRBJ2-3	CASSAGQGREDTQYF
TRBV20-1	TRBJ2-7	CRAKQGYEQYF